A single sample gave rise to the 13 T cell receptor beta chains below, sequenced in a study of cytomegalovirus exposure and HLA in healthy donors. The PCR contained 60 Vbeta and 13 Jbeta primers. Repertoires were generated with immunoSEQ multiplex PCR, while TCRdb's copy carries only in-frame clones and drops some. The sample shows 95,000 to 110,000 clones, approximately 79% of them seen only once. The specimen was PBMCs. The receptors derive from a woman aged 40 to 55 in good health and CMV-seropositive.

The chain carries TRBV7-8 and TRBJ2-3; no reliable D call. Germline CDR1 SGHVS, CDR2 FQNEAQ. V was pared by 4 bases and J by 4 bases, with 9 bases between. The CDR3 is 13 residues long. CDR3 protein: CASSSTSPDTQYF. CDR3 coding DNA: TGTGCCAGCAGCTCCACTTCCCCAGATACGCAGTATTTT.

The rearrangement links TRBV30 to TRBJ1-2; 7 positions agree with TRBD1. The CDR3 totals 13 residues. V trimming: 0 bases; J trimming: 8 bases; junction bases outside the gene matches: 6. Germline V gene lookup returns CDR1 GTSNPN and CDR2 SVGIG (reference sequence). The CDR3 DNA is TGTGCCTGGAGTGTTAAGGGGGCAGGGGGCTACACCTTC. As protein: CAWSVKGAGGYTF.

This clone appeared once. The chain links TRBV6-5 to TRBJ2-7; TRBD1 agrees at 8 bases. Germline V gene sequence: CDR1 MNHEY, CDR2 SVGAGI. V lost 6 bases to trimming and J lost 2 bases; unmatched junction nucleotides: 6. The CDR3 covers 14 residues. Here the CDR3 reads CASSRTGSAYEQYF. The DNA for the CDR3 is TGTGCCAGCAGCAGGACAGGGTCGGCCTACGAGCAGTACTTC.

V gene TRBV28 combines with J gene TRBJ1-2, with D perhaps TRBD1 (5 bases). Trimming pared 6 bases from V and 0 bases from J, leaving 11 bases between. Germline CDR1 MDHEN, CDR2 SYDVKM. This CDR3 spans 14 amino acids. The CDR3 reads CASSQGRSNYGYTF. CDR3 in DNA: TGTGCCAGCAGCCAGGGTCGATCTAACTATGGCTACACCTTC.

The J gene is TRBJ2-5, the V gene TRBV2; 9 bases line up with TRBD1. Per the germline V gene, CDR1 is SNHLY and CDR2 is FYNNEI. The ends lost 8 bases at V and 2 bases at J; junction bases unmatched: 18. There are 18 residues in the CDR3. The CDR3 spells CASVASPSLGTGQETQYF. The DNA for the CDR3 is TGTGCCAGCGTAGCCAGCCCATCTTTGGGGACAGGGCAAGAGACCCAGTACTTC.

This clone came up a few times. The rearrangement uses TRBV7-6 and TRBJ1-3; 7 nucleotides agree with TRBD1. The CDR3 loop spans 15 amino acids. Germline CDR1 reads SGHVS; CDR2 reads FNYEAQ. Losses at the gene ends were 5 bases for V and 0 bases for J; bases not matched to a gene: 4. The CDR3 is CASSQGTASGNTIYF. The CDR3 DNA follows: TGTGCCAGCAGCCAGGGGACAGCCTCTGGAAACACCATATATTTT.

The CDR3 spells CASSSTTGARTQYF. CDR3 nucleotides: TGTGCCAGCAGCTCGACGACAGGAGCACGGACCCAGTACTTC. V usage is TRBV5-6 and J usage is TRBJ2-5, with D possibly matching TRBD1 (6 bases). Per the germline V gene, CDR1 is SGHDT and CDR2 is YYEEEE. This CDR3 has 14 amino acids. Trimming left V 3 bases short and J 7 bases short, with 16 bases between.

The chain employs TRBV7-9 and TRBJ2-5; no firm D call. This CDR3 region has 13 residues. Germline V lookup: CDR1 SEHNR, CDR2 FQNEAQ (reference sequence). The V gene lost 5 bases and the J gene lost 5 bases, with 12 bases spanning the gap. The CDR3 nucleotides are TGTGCCAGCAGCCCTGGTCCCCGGGAGACCCAGTACTTC. Translating gives CASSPGPRETQYF.

J is TRBJ2-1 and V is TRBV18; TRBD1 might be the D (6 bases). Trimming took off 3 bases at V and 8 bases at J, with 20 bases between the two ends. The CDR3 extends over 16 amino acids. From germline, CDR1 is KGHSH and CDR2 LQKENI. The CDR3: CASSPPGQGYGDEQFF. In nucleotides, the CDR3 is TGTGCCAGCTCACCTCCGGGGCAGGGGTATGGCGATGAGCAGTTCTTC.

The chain joins TRBV5-1 to TRBJ1-2, with 7 bases lining up with TRBD1. CDR1 is SGHRS, CDR2 YFSETQ, per germline. The ends lost 1 base at V and 3 bases at J; junction bases unmatched: 9. The CDR3 is made up of 16 amino acids. CDR3 amino acids: CASSLSGQASDYGYTF. The CDR3 DNA reads as TGCGCCAGCAGCTTGAGTGGACAGGCGTCCGACTATGGCTACACCTTC.

This chain links TRBV2 with TRBJ1-1; TRBD1 is a possible D gene (6 bases). Looked up from germline, CDR1 is SNHLY and CDR2 is FYNNEI. The CDR3 is 11 amino acids. Trimming took 6 bases from V and 5 from J, leaving 7 bases between them. The chain's CDR3 is CASSQGTEAFF. DNA for the CDR3: TGTGCCAGCAGCCAGGGGACTGAAGCTTTCTTT.

The genes are TRBV30 and TRBJ1-5, with TRBD1 matching 7 bases. The CDR3 sequence is 13 residues long. Trimming removed 5 bases from V and 2 bases from J; junction bases left unmatched: 3. Germline CDR1 and CDR2: GTSNPN and SVGIG (reference sequence). CDR3 sequence (DNA): TGTGCCTGGGACACAGGGGGCAATCAGCCCCAGCATTTT. Protein product: CAWDTGGNQPQHF.

V is TRBV5-4 and J is TRBJ1-1; D possibly corresponds to TRBD1 (5 bases). The CDR3 consists of 13 residues. Trimming removed 1 base at V and 6 bases at J, with 10 bases between. In germline, CDR1 is SGHNT, CDR2 YYREEE (reference sequence). Here the CDR3 reads CASSLSGGAEAFF. Here the CDR3 DNA reads TGTGCCAGCAGCTTGAGTGGGGGGGCTGAAGCTTTCTTT.